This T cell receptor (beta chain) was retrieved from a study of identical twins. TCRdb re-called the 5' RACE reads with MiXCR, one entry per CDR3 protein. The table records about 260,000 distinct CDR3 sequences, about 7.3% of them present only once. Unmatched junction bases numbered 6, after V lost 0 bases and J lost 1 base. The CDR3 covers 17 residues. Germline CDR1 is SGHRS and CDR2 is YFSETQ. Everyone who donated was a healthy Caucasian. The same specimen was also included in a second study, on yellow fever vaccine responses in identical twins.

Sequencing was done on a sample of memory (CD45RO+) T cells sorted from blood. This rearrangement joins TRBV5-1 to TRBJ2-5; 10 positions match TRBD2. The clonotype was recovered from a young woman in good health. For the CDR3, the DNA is TGCGCCAGCAGCTTGGACCCAGCGGGGGGGATCCAAGAGACCCAGTACTTC. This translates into CASSLDPAGGIQETQYF.